The 30 T cell receptor beta chains given below trace back to one sample, sequenced in a study of PD-1 blockade in classical Hodgkin lymphoma (dated by TCRdb to about 2020). To prepare the library, the immunoSEQ multiplex PCR assay was applied. Sourced from immuneACCESS, this table was stored by TCRdb with only in-frame sequences that have V and J called. A share of the clones is absent; for the studies checked, an unresolved V gene accounts for under half, and the remainder has no known explanation. The sample data list about 2,500 clones, and under 70% of these were observed just once. The ten largest clones take up 69% of the sample. The intended sense of this specimen's time point label: cycle 4 day 1 (C4D1), after 6 weeks of nivolumab. Every trial patient had relapsed following autologous stem cell transplantation, and prior brentuximab vedotin exposure was what differed among cohorts A, B and C. CD8+ T cells were purified from thawed PBMCs by magnetic negative selection with a Miltenyi CD8+ T cell isolation kit.

The sequenced sample was CD8+ T cells from blood, obtained before the fourth cycle of nivolumab. These receptors originate from a human donor with classical Hodgkin lymphoma.

The genes are TRBV7-3 and TRBJ2-3; 8 bases fit TRBD2. Trimming at V came to 2 bases and at J to 5 bases, leaving 3 bases not matched to a gene. Germline V gene data show CDR1 as SGHTA and CDR2 as FQGTGA. The CDR3 runs to 14 residues. The CDR3 DNA follows: TGTGCCAGCAGCTTAGAGCGGGGGATAGATACGCAGTATTTT. Amino acids: CASSLERGIDTQYF.

This clone was picked up a small number of times. The chain is built from TRBV19 and TRBJ2-7; the D gene is possibly TRBD1 (6 bases). Looked up from germline, CDR1 is LNHDA and CDR2 is SQIVND (reference sequence). Trimming removed 3 bases at V and 0 bases at J, with 12 bases between. This CDR3 comprises 15 residues. CDR3 in amino acids: CASSMGPDSSYEQYF. The CDR3 DNA is TGTGCCAGTAGTATGGGTCCGGACAGCTCCTACGAGCAGTACTTC.

The V call is TRBV4-3, the J call TRBJ2-1, with 9 bases identical to TRBD1. CDR1 and CDR2 (germline): LGHNA, YSLEER. V shed 2 bases, J shed 4 bases, and the junction held 9 bases outside the gene matches. The CDR3 runs 17 residues. The CDR3 loop reads CASSQQKDRGFYNEQFF. The DNA of the CDR3 is TGCGCCAGCAGCCAACAAAAGGACAGGGGTTTTTACAATGAGCAGTTCTTC.

The chain is built from TRBV28 and TRBJ2-7; the match to TRBD2 covers 11 bases. The CDR3 totals 18 residues. Germline V lookup: CDR1 MDHEN, CDR2 SYDVKM. Unmatched junction bases numbered 15, after V lost 3 bases and J lost 5 bases. As DNA, the CDR3 is TGTGCCAGCAGTTTGTCGATAGCGGGGGGGCCAGCACGACACGAGCAGTACTTC. It is translated as CASSLSIAGGPARHEQYF.

Sample share makes this clone medium-sized. The rearrangement joins TRBV4-2 to TRBJ2-3, with D unclear. The CDR3 is 14 amino acids. Germline V CDR1 and CDR2: LGHNA, YNFKEQ. V was cut by 0 bases and J by 6 bases, with 10 bases left in between. The CDR3 loop is CASSQEGGADTQYF. The CDR3 nucleotides are TGTGCCAGCAGCCAAGAAGGTGGCGCGGATACGCAGTATTTT.

V usage is TRBV4-1 and J usage is TRBJ2-1; D not resolved. The CDR3 loop spans 12 amino acids. V gave up 0 bases and J gave up 5 bases, with 2 bases separating them. Looked up from germline, CDR1 is MGHRA and CDR2 is YSYEKL. The CDR3 spells CASSQENNEQFF. The CDR3 DNA sequence: TGCGCCAGCAGCCAAGAGAACAATGAGCAGTTCTTC.

This clone was seen only once. This chain uses TRBV4-3 with TRBJ2-5, with 7 bases identical to TRBD2. Trimming removed 2 bases from V and 4 bases from J; junction bases left unmatched: 10. CDR1 LGHNA and CDR2 YSLEER come from the germline V gene. The CDR3 sequence is 16 residues long. The CDR3 here is CASSQYSGRVGETQYF. CDR3 nucleotide sequence: TGCGCCAGCAGCCAATATTCAGGGAGGGTCGGAGAGACCCAGTACTTC.

The sample holds a few counts of this clone. This rearrangement joins TRBV5-6 to TRBJ1-1, with D maybe TRBD1 (6 bases). Germline assignment: CDR1 SGHDT and CDR2 YYEEEE. V gave up 1 base and J gave up 4 bases, with 17 bases separating them. This CDR3 region has 16 residues. The CDR3 DNA reads as TGTGCCAGCAGCTTGTCTCTGGGGGCAGGGGTCACTGAAGCTTTCTTT. Amino acids: CASSLSLGAGVTEAFF.

The rearrangement uses TRBV19 and TRBJ1-4, with D uncertain. The CDR3 runs to 19 residues. Trimming cost V 0 bases and J 0 bases, with 17 bases left between them. Germline values: CDR1 LNHDA, CDR2 SQIVND (reference sequence). The CDR3 here is CASSIDDGWEMATNEKLFF. CDR3 DNA: TGTGCCAGTAGTATAGATGATGGCTGGGAGATGGCAACTAATGAAAAACTGTTTTTT.

V and J are TRBV7-8 and TRBJ2-7, with 8 positions matching TRBD1. V dropped 2 bases and J dropped 2; count of bases not matched to a gene: 2. Looked up from germline, CDR1 is SGHVS and CDR2 is FQNEAQ. The CDR3 runs 14 residues. Written as DNA, the CDR3 is TGTGCCAGCAGCTTATGGGACAGGACCTACGAGCAGTACTTC. Its translation is CASSLWDRTYEQYF.

The gene calls are TRBV19 and TRBJ1-4, with 9 positions matching TRBD1. The CDR3 is 15 residues long. Germline loops: CDR1 LNHDA, CDR2 SQIVND (reference sequence). V lost 8 bases and J lost 4; bases outside the gene matches: 8. Here the CDR3 reads CASSDLTGGNEKLFF. The CDR3 region has the DNA TGTGCCAGTTCCGACCTGACAGGGGGTAATGAAAAACTGTTTTTT.

This clone was picked up a small number of times. The rearrangement uses TRBV30 and TRBJ1-1; possible D gene TRBD1, 5 bases. V was clipped by 0 bases and J by 3 bases, with 5 bases between them. The CDR3 totals 12 residues. Looked up from germline, CDR1 is GTSNPN and CDR2 is SVGIG (reference sequence). This CDR3 is CAWSVGDTEAFF. Here the CDR3 DNA reads TGTGCCTGGAGTGTAGGGGACACTGAAGCTTTCTTT.

The chain carries TRBV7-2 and TRBJ1-2; D is ambiguous. Trimming took 2 bases from V and 4 from J, leaving 17 bases between them. CDR3 length equals 16 residues. The germline V gene has CDR1 SGHTA and CDR2 FQGNSA. CDR3 loop: CASSLLIQTAFYGYTF. The CDR3 DNA is TGTGCCAGCAGCTTACTAATTCAGACGGCTTTCTATGGCTACACCTTC.

The gene calls are TRBV7-9 and TRBJ2-7; weak D call: TRBD1 (5 bases). CDR3 length: 16 amino acids. V lost 5 bases and J lost 4, with 21 bases in between. Germline V lookup: CDR1 SEHNR, CDR2 FQNEAQ (reference sequence). This CDR3 reads CASSPPSRDKRYEQYF. The CDR3, as DNA: TGTGCCAGCAGCCCCCCCTCCAGGGATAAAAGATACGAGCAGTACTTC. The full variable domain, rest sourced from reference TRBV7-9 and TRBJ2-7, is DTGVSQNPRHKITKRGQNVTFRCDPISEHNRLYWYRQTLGQGPEFLTYFQNEAQLEKSRLLSDRFSAERPKGSFSTLEIQRTEQGDSAMYLCASSPPSRDKRYEQYFGPGTRLTVT.

This chain connects TRBV6-1 to TRBJ1-5; 7 bases line up with TRBD1. This CDR3 has 15 amino acids. CDR1 is MNHNS, CDR2 SASEGT, per germline. The trim removed 3 bases at V and 3 bases at J, leaving 5 bases unmatched. The CDR3 here is CASSERDSSNQPQHF. The CDR3 coding sequence is TGTGCCAGCAGTGAGAGGGACAGCTCCAATCAGCCCCAGCATTTT.

This clone was observed once. The V and J genes are TRBV27 and TRBJ1-5; D gene unclear. Germline V lookup: CDR1 MNHEY, CDR2 SMNVEV (reference sequence). The germline V and J ends were trimmed by 2 bases and 4 bases, with 3 bases remaining between them. The CDR3 runs 12 residues. This CDR3 reads CASSLGNQPQHF. As DNA, the CDR3 is TGTGCCAGCAGTTTAGGGAATCAGCCCCAGCATTTT.

This clone was seen more than once but under ten times. The chain uses TRBV2 and TRBJ2-7; D remains ambiguous. CDR1 and CDR2 from the germline V gene are SNHLY and FYNNEI. The CDR3 length is 12 residues. The V and J ends lost 4 bases and 4 bases respectively, with 8 bases between them. This CDR3 reads CASSGRVYEQYF. The CDR3 nucleotides are TGTGCCAGCAGTGGCAGAGTTTACGAGCAGTACTTC.

The CDR3 DNA is TGTGCCAGTAGCGTAAGGGGGCGCGACTATGGCTACACCTTC. The encoded protein is CASSVRGRDYGYTF. The chain carries TRBV19 and TRBJ1-2; 7 bases agree with TRBD1. This CDR3 has 14 amino acids. V trimming: 6 bases; J trimming: 3 bases; junction bases outside the gene matches: 7. CDR1 and CDR2 from the germline V gene are LNHDA and SQIVND (reference sequence).

This clone was picked up one time. V is TRBV19 and J is TRBJ1-3; D ambiguous. This CDR3 is built from 13 residues. Germline V gives CDR1 LNHDA, CDR2 SQIVND (reference sequence). Trimming pared 1 base from V and 5 bases from J, leaving 6 bases between. Here the CDR3 reads CASSIGARNTIYF. The CDR3 DNA sequence: TGTGCCAGTAGTATAGGGGCCAGAAACACCATATATTTT.

V is TRBV5-1 and J is TRBJ2-7; possibly TRBD2 for D (5 bases). The V end was cut by 2 bases, the J end by 0 bases, with 12 bases between. The CDR3 loop spans 15 amino acids. Germline V gene data show CDR1 as SGHRS and CDR2 as YFSETQ. CDR3 residues: CASSFDVSGSYEQYF. The CDR3 coding sequence is TGCGCCAGCAGCTTCGATGTAAGCGGCTCCTACGAGCAGTACTTC.

The J gene is TRBJ2-7, the V gene TRBV10-2; weak D call: TRBD1 (5 bases). Germline loops: CDR1 WSHSY, CDR2 SAAADI. The CDR3 spans 13 residues. Trimming left V 7 bases short and J 0 bases short, with 10 bases between. The CDR3 spells CASTDSPSYEQYF. CDR3 nucleotide sequence: TGCGCCAGCACAGACAGCCCCTCCTACGAGCAGTACTTC.

The J gene is TRBJ2-7, the V gene TRBV6-1, with a tentative D call TRBD1 (6 bases). The CDR3 extends over 14 amino acids. V was trimmed by 2 bases and J by 4 bases, leaving 12 bases between them. Germline loops: CDR1 MNHNS, CDR2 SASEGT. The CDR3 loop reads CASSEKGVGYEQYF. The CDR3 nucleotides are TGTGCCAGCAGTGAAAAGGGGGTGGGTTACGAGCAGTACTTC.

This chain links TRBV5-5 with TRBJ1-1, with D perhaps TRBD1 (6 bases). CDR1 and CDR2 from the germline V gene are SGHKS and YYEKEE (reference sequence). CDR3 size: 17 residues. V shed 0 bases and J shed 0 bases, with 15 bases lying between them. The CDR3 protein is CASSLGARQAMNTEAFF. As DNA, the CDR3 is TGTGCCAGCAGCTTGGGGGCTCGACAGGCCATGAACACTGAAGCTTTCTTT.

This chain connects TRBV18 to TRBJ1-5, with D unresolved. Trimming pared 2 bases from V and 8 bases from J, leaving 13 bases between. The germline gives CDR1 KGHSH, CDR2 LQKENI. The CDR3 is made up of 14 amino acids. CDR3: CASSPVRTYEPQHF. The CDR3 DNA reads as TGTGCCAGCTCACCAGTGAGGACCTATGAGCCCCAGCATTTT.

The chain combines TRBV13 with TRBJ1-1; D uncertain. This CDR3 region has 15 residues. Germline V gives CDR1 PRHDT, CDR2 FYEKMQ (reference sequence). Trimming took 0 bases from V and 3 from J, leaving 11 bases between them. The CDR3 loop reads CASSLGSGSYTEAFF. CDR3 DNA: TGTGCCAGCAGCTTAGGTTCCGGGTCTTACACTGAAGCTTTCTTT.

The genes are TRBV18 and TRBJ2-3; maybe TRBD2 (7 bases). CDR1 and CDR2 from the germline V gene are KGHSH and LQKENI. The ends were cut back, 3 bases at V and 4 bases at J, with 11 bases in the middle. The CDR3 sequence is 14 residues long. CDR3 in DNA: TGTGCCAGCTCACCGGCCGGGGGGCCAGATACGCAGTATTTT. Amino acids: CASSPAGGPDTQYF.

This clone was found a few times. The chain joins TRBV7-3 to TRBJ2-1; no clear D gene. Germline-derived CDR1 and CDR2 are SGHTA and FQGTGA. The CDR3 has 12 amino acids. Trimming pared 5 bases from V and 5 bases from J, leaving 7 bases between. The CDR3: CASSGWDNEQFF. The CDR3 nucleotides read TGTGCCAGCAGCGGGTGGGACAATGAGCAGTTCTTC.

The V gene is TRBV13, the J gene TRBJ1-4; D gene ambiguous. The germline gives CDR1 PRHDT, CDR2 FYEKMQ (reference sequence). V lost 5 bases to trimming and J lost 8 bases, with 15 bases between them. This CDR3 has 14 residues. The DNA for the CDR3 is TGTGCCAGCAGCCGAACAGCCTACCCCGAAAAACTGTTTTTT. This gives the protein CASSRTAYPEKLFF.

The chain combines TRBV5-5 with TRBJ1-1; 7 bases line up with TRBD1. V was pared by 1 base and J by 5 bases, with 2 bases of the junction left unmatched. The CDR3 runs 13 residues. Germline values: CDR1 SGHKS, CDR2 YYEKEE (reference sequence). CDR3 sequence reads: CASSLFRGTEAFF. The CDR3 nucleotides are TGTGCCAGCAGCTTGTTCAGGGGGACTGAAGCTTTCTTT. The whole variable domain, filled in from reference TRBV5-5 and TRBJ1-1, reads DAGVTQSPTHLIKTRGQQVTLRCSPISGHKSVSWYQQVLGQGPQFIFQYYEKEERGRGNFPDRFSARQFPNYSSELNVNALLLGDSALYLCASSLFRGTEAFFGQGTRLTVV.

The count of this clone is one. The rearrangement links TRBV9 to TRBJ1-2, with D possibly TRBD1 on 6 matching bases. The CDR3 spans 12 residues. Germline values: CDR1 SGDLS, CDR2 YYNGEE. Trimming shortened V by 3 bases and J by 6 bases, and 9 bases separated the two germline ends. CDR3 nucleotide sequence: TGTGCCAGCAGCGCCCAGGGGCATGGCTACACCTTC. Translation gives CASSAQGHGYTF.